This T cell receptor (beta chain) was retrieved from a study of cytomegalovirus exposure and HLA in healthy donors. CDR3 length equals 19 residues. V shed 4 bases and J 6 bases; nucleotides not matched to a gene: 17. Per the germline V gene, CDR1 is MGHRA and CDR2 is YSYEKL. 60 Vbeta and 13 Jbeta primers were used in PCR. The assay was immunoSEQ multiplex PCR, and TCRdb's table has in-frame clones only and misses some. The table shows 120,000 to 150,000 clones, with roughly 80% occurring only once. Study observations and caveats: Clonal expansion, a later analysis showed, was greater in HLA-associated TCR beta chains than in equally common others. In presence/absence analyses, roughly uniform sequencing depth across donors was assumed. Per published reports, the classifier diagnosed cytomegalovirus status with high specificity and sensitivity.

With respect to this clone: Its matching antigen is unknown.

This TCR derives from a female donor in good health and CMV-seronegative. V usage is TRBV4-1 and J usage is TRBJ2-3; TRBD2 matches at 12 bases. Sample: PBMCs. The chain's CDR3 is CASSRVPLRLAGAHDTQYF. The CDR3 DNA reads TGCGCCAGCAGCCGGGTACCCCTCAGACTAGCGGGAGCCCACGATACGCAGTATTTT.